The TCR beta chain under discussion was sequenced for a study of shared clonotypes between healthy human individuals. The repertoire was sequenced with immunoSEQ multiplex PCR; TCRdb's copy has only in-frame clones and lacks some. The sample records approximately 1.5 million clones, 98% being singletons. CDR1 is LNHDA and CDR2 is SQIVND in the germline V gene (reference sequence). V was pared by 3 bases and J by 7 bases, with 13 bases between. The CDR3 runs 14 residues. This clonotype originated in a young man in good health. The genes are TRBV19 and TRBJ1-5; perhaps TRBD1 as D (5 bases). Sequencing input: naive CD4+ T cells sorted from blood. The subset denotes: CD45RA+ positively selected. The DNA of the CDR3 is TGTGCCAGTAGTATGGGGCCCCGGGGGCAGCCCCAGCATTTT. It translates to CASSMGPRGQPQHF.